This T cell receptor beta chain was profiled in a study of early T cells in non-severe SARS-CoV-2 infection. Looking at the study overall: Sequencing of bulk RNA from unsorted whole blood was done, without chain pairing.

Points from the study as a whole: Matching with VDJdb favored anti-spike CD8 responses (missing private and CD4 specificities).

Unique molecular identifiers (one per individual cDNA molecule) were attached. TCRdb passed the 5' RACE reads through MiXCR, listing each CDR3 protein once. Found here are about 56,000 distinct CDR3 sequences, about 11% of them singletons; the top ten hold 6.5%. This clonotype showed up many times. Its target is unknown. Germline V CDR1 and CDR2: KGHSH, LQKENI. The CDR3 contains 15 residues. Between the trimmed V and J ends, which lost 3 bases and 9 bases, there was a span of 18 bases. Sequencing used whole blood. The chain uses TRBV18 and TRBJ2-1; D perhaps matches TRBD1 (5 bases). The receptor's source is an adult who was a healthcare worker with PCR-confirmed SARS-CoV-2 infection or an uninfected control (not recorded which). The CDR3 DNA reads TGTGCCAGCTCACCCCCAACAGGCTGGACCGGTGAGCAGTTCTTC. Encoded protein: CASSPPTGWTGEQFF.